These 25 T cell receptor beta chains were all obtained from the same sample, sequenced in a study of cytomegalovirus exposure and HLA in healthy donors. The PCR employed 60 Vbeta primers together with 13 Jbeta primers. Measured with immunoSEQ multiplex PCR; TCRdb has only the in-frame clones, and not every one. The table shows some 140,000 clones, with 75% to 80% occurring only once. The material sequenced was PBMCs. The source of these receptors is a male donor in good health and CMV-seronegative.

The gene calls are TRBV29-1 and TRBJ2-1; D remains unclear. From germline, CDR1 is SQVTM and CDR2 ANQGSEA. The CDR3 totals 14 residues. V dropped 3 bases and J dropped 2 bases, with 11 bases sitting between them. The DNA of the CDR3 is TGCAGCGTTGATCGGCGGAGCCCCTACAATGAGCAGTTCTTC. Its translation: CSVDRRSPYNEQFF.

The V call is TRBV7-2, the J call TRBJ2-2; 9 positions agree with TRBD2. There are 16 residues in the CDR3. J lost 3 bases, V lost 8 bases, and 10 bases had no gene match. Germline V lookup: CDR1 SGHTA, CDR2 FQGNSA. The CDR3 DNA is TGTGCCAGCGGTAGGAATAGCGGGGGAGACACCGGGGAGCTGTTTTTT. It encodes CASGRNSGGDTGELFF.

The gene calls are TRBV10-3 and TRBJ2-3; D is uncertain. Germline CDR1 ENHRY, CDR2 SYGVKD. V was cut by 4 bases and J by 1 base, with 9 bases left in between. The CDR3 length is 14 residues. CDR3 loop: CAISGKSGTDTQYF. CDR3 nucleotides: TGTGCCATCAGTGGTAAATCCGGCACAGATACGCAGTATTTT.

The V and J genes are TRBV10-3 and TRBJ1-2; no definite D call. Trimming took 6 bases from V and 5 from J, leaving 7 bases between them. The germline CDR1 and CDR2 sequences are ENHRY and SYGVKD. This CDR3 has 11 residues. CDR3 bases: TGTGCCATCAGCTATGTATATGGCTACACCTTC. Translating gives CAISYVYGYTF.

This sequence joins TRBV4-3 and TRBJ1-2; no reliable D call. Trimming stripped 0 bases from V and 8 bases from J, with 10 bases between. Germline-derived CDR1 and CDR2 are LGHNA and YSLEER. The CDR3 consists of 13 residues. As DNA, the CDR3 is TGCGCCAGCAGCCAAGAATTACGAGGCGGCTACACCTTC. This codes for CASSQELRGGYTF.

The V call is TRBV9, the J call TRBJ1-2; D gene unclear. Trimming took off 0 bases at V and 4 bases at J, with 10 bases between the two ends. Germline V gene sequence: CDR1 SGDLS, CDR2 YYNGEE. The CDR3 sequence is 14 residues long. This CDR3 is CASSVGESLYGYTF. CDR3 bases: TGTGCCAGCAGCGTAGGAGAATCTCTCTATGGCTACACCTTC.

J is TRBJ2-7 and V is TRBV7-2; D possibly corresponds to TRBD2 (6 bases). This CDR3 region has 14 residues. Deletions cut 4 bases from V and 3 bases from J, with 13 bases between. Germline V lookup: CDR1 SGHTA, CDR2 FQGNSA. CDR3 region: CASSYRQGGYEQYF. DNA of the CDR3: TGTGCCAGCAGCTATAGGCAGGGAGGCTACGAGCAGTACTTC.

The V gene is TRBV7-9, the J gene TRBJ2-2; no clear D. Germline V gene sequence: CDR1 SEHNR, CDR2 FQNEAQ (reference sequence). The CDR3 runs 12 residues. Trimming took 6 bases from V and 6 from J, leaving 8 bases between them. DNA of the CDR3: TGTGCCAGCAGTCTAACTTCCGGGGAGCTGTTTTTT. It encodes CASSLTSGELFF.

CDR3 protein: CASSLAEAVATQYF. The DNA for the CDR3 is TGTGCCAGCAGCTTAGCGGAAGCGGTTGCTACGCAGTATTTT. The V gene is TRBV7-8, the J gene TRBJ2-3; weak D call: TRBD2 (5 bases). The CDR3 sequence is 14 residues long. Trimming took off 0 bases at V and 8 bases at J, with 12 bases between the two ends. Germline V gene data show CDR1 as SGHVS and CDR2 as FQNEAQ.

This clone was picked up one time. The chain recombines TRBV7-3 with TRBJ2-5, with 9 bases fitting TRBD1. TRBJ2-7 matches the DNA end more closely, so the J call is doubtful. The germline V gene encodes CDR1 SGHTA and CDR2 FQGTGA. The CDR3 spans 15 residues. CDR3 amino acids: CASSLTGTGNYEQYF. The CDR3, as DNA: TGTGCCAGCAGCTTAACTGGGACAGGGAACTACGAGCAGTACTTC.

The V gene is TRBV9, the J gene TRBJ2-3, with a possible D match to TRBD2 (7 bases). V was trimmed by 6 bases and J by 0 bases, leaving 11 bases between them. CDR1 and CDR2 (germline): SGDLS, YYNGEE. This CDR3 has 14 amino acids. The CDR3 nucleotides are TGTGCCAGCACCGAGGGGGGGAGCACAGATACGCAGTATTTT. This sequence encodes CASTEGGSTDTQYF.

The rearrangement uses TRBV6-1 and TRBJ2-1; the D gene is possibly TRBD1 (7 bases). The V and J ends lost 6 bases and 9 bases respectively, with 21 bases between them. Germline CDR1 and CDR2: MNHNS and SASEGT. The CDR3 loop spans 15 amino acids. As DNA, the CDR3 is TGTGCCAGCAGCGAGGTCCCAGGGGGGAGCGGTGAGCAGTTCTTC. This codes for CASSEVPGGSGEQFF.

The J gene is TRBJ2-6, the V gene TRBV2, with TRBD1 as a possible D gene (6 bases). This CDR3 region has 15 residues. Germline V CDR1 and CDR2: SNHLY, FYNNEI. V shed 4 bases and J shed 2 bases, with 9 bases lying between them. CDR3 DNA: TGTGCCAGCAGTGGAGGACAGCCTGGGGCCAACGTCCTGACTTTC. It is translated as CASSGGQPGANVLTF.

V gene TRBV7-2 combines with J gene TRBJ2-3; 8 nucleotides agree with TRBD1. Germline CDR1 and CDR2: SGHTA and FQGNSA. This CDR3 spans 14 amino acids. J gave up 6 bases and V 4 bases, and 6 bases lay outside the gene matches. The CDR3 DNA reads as TGTGCCAGCAGCTCAGACAGGGGATGGGATACGCAGTATTTT. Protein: CASSSDRGWDTQYF.

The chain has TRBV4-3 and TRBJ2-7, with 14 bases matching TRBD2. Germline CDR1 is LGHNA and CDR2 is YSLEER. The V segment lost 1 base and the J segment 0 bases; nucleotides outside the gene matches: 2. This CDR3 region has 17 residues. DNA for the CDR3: TGCGCCAGCAGCCAAGGACTAGCGGGGGGGTCCTCCTACGAGCAGTACTTC. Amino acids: CASSQGLAGGSSYEQYF.

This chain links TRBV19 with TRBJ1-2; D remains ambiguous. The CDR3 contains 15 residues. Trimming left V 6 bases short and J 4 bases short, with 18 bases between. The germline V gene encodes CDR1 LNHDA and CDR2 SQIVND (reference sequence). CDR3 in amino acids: CASSPPGAGGYGYTF. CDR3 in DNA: TGTGCCAGTAGCCCACCGGGAGCAGGCGGCTATGGCTACACCTTC.

DNA for the CDR3: TGTGCCAGCAGTAGTAGTTCGGATCAGCCCCAGCATTTT. As protein: CASSSSSDQPQHF. V usage is TRBV2 and J usage is TRBJ1-5; D gene ambiguous. The germline gives CDR1 SNHLY, CDR2 FYNNEI. CDR3 size: 13 residues. Trimming pared 5 bases from V and 5 bases from J, leaving 10 bases between.

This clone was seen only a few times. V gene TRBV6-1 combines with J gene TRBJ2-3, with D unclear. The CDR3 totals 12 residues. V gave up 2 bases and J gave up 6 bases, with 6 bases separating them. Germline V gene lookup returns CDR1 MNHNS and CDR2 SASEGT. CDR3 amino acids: CASSEILDTQYF. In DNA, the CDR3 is TGTGCCAGCAGTGAAATCCTGGATACGCAGTATTTT.

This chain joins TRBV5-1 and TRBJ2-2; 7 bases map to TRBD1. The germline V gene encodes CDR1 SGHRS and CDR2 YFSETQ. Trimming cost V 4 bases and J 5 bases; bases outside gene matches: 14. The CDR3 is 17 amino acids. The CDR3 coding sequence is TGCGCCAGCAGCATCAATCCTGGGGACAGTCGAACCGGGGAGCTGTTTTTT. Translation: CASSINPGDSRTGELFF.

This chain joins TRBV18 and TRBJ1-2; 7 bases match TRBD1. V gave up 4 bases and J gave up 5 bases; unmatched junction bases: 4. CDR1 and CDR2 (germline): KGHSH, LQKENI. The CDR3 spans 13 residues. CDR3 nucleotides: TGTGCCAGCTCACGGGACAGCAAATATGGCTACACCTTC. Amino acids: CASSRDSKYGYTF.

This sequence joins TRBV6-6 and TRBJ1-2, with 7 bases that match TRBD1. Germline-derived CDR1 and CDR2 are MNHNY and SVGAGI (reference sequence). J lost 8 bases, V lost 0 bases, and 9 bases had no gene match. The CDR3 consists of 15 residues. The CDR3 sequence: CASSYSSQGRSGYTF. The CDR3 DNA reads TGTGCCAGCAGTTACTCTTCACAGGGGCGAAGCGGCTACACCTTC.

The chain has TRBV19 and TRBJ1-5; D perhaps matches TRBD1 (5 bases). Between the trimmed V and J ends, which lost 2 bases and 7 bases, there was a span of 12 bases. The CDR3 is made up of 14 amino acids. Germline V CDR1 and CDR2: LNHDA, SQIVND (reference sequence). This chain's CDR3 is CASSIWGVGQPQHF. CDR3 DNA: TGTGCCAGTAGTATATGGGGGGTCGGGCAGCCCCAGCATTTT.

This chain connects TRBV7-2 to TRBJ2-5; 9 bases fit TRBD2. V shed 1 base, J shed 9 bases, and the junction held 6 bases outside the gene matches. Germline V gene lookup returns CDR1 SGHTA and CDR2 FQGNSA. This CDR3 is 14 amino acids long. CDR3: CASSLGYSGGSQYF. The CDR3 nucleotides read TGTGCCAGCAGCTTAGGCTATAGCGGGGGCTCCCAGTACTTC.

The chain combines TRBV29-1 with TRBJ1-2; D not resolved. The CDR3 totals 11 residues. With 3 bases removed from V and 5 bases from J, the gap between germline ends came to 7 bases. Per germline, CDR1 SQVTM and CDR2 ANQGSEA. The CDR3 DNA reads TGCAGCGTTGAGTCTCTGTATGGCTACACCTTC. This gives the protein CSVESLYGYTF.

CDR3 region: CASSLGTSGAVDTQYF. The CDR3 bases are TGTGCCAGCAGCTTAGGAACTAGCGGGGCTGTAGATACGCAGTATTTT. The chain combines TRBV11-3 with TRBJ2-3; 10 bases agree with TRBD2. The germline CDR1 and CDR2 sequences are SGHNT and YENEEA. The CDR3 totals 16 residues. The V segment lost 1 base and the J segment 5 bases; nucleotides outside the gene matches: 6.